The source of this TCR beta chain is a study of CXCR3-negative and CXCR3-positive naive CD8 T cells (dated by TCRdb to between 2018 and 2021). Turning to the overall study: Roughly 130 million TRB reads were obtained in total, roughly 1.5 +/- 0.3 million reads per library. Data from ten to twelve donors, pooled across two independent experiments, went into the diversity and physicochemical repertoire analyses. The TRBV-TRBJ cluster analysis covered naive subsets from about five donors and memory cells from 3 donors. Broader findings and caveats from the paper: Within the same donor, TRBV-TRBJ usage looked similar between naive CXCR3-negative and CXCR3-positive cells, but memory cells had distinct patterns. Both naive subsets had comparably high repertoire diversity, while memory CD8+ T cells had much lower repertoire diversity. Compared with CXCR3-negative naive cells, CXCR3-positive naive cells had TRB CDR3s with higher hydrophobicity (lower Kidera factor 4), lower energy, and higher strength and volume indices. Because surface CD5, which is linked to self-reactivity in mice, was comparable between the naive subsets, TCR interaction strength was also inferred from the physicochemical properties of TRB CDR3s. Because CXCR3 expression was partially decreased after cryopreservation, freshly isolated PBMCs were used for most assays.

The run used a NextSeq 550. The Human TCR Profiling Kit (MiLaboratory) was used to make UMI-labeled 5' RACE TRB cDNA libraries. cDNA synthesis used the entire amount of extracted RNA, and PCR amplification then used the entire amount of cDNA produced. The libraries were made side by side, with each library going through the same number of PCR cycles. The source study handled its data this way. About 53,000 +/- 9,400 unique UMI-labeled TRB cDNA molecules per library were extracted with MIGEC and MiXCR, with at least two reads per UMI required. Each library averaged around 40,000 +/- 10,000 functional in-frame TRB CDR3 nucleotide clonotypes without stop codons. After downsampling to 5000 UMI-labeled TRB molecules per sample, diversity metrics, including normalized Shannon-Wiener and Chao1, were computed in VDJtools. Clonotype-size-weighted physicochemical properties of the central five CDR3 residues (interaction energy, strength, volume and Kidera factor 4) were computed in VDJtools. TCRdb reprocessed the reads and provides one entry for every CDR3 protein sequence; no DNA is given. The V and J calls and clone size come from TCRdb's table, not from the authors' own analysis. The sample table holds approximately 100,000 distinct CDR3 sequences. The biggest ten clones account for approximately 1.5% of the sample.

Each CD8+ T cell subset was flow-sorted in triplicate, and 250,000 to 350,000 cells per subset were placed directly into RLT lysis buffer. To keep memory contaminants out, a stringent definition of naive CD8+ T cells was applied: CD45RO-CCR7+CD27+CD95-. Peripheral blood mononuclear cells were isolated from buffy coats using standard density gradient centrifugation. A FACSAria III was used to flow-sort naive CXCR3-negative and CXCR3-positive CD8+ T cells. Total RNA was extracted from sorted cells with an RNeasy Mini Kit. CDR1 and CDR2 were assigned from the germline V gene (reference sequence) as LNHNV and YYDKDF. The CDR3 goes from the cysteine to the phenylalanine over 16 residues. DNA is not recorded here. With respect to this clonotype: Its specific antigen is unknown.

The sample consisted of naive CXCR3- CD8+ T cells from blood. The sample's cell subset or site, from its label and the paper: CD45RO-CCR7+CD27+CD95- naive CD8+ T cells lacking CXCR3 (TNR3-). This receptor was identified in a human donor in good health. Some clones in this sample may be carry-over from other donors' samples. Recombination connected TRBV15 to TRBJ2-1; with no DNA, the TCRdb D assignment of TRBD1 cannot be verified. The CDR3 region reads CATSRDRTGGYNEQFF.